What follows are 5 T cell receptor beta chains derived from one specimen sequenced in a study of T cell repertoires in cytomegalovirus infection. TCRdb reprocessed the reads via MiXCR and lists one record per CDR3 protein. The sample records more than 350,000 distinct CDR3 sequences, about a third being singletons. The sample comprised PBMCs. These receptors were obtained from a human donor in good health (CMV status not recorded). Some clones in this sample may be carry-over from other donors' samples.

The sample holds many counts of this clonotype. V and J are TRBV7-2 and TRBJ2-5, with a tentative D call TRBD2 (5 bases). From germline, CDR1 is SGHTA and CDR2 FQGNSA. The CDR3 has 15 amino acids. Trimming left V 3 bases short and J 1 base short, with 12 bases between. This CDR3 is CASSFAWGAQETQYF. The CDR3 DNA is TGTGCCAGCAGCTTTGCTTGGGGAGCCCAAGAGACCCAGTACTTC.

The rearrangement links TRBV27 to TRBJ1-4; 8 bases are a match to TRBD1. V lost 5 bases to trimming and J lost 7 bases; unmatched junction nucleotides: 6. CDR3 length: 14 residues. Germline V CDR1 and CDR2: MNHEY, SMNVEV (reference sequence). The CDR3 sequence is CASSAAGGGEKLFF. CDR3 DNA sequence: TGTGCCAGCAGTGCAGCAGGGGGCGGTGAAAAACTGTTTTTT.

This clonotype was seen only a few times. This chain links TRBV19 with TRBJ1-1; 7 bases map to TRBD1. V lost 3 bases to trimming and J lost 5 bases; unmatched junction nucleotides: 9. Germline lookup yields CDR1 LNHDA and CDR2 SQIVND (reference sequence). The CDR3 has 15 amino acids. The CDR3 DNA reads TGTGCCAGTAGTATTCGCGAGGGGGCTAGGACTGAAGCTTTCTTT. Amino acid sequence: CASSIREGARTEAFF. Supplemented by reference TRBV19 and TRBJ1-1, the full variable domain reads DGGITQSPKYLFRKEGQNVTLSCEQNLNHDAMYWYRQDPGQGLRLIYYSQIVNDFQKGDIAEGYSVSREKKESFPLTVTSAQKNPTAFYLCASSIREGARTEAFFGQGTRLTVV.

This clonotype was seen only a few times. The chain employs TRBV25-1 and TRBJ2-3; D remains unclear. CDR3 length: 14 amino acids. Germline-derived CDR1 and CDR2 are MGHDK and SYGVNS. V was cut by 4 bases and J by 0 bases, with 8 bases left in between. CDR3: CASSVGHSTDTQYF. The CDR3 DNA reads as TGTGCCAGCAGTGTAGGGCATAGCACAGATACGCAGTATTTT.

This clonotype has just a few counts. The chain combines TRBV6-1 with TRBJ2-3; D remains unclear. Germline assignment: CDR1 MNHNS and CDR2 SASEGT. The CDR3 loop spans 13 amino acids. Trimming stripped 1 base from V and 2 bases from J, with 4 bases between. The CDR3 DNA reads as TGTGCCAGCAGTGAAGATCCCACAGATACGCAGTATTTT. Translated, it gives CASSEDPTDTQYF.